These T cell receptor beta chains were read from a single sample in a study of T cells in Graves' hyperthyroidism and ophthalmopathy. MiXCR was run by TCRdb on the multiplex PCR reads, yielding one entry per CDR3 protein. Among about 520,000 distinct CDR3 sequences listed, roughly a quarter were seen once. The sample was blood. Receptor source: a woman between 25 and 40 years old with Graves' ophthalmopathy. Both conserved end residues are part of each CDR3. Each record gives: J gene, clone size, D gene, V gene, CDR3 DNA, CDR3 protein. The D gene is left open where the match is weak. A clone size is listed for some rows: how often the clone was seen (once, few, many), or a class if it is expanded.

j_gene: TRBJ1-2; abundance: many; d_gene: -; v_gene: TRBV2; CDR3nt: TGTGCCAGCAGGTCTTCTACCTCTGGGAGTCCCTATGGCTACACCTTC; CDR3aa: CASRSSTSGSPYGYTF
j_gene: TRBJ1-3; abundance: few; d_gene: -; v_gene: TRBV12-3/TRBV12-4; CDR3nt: TGTGCCAGCAGTCTGACACTCTCTGGAAACACCATATATTTT; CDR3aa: CASSLTLSGNTIYF
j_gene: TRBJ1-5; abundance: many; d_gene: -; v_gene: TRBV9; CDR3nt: TGTGCCAGCAGCTCAGACACCGGGACGGTAAGCAATCAGCCCCAGCATTTT; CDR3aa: CASSSDTGTVSNQPQHF
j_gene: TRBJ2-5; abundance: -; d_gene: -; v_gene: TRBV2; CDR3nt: TGTGCCAGCAATGTCCCCAGGGGATGGGAGACCCAGTACTTC; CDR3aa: CASNVPRGWETQYF
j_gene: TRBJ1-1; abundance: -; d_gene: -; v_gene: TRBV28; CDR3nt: TGTGCCAGCAGTCGGACGGACACTGAAGCTTTCTTT; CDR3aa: CASSRTDTEAFF
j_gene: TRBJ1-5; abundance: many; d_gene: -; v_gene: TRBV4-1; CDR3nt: TGCGCCAGCAGCCAAGAAGGGTCGGGGAGCAATCAGCCCCAGCATTTT; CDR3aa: CASSQEGSGSNQPQHF
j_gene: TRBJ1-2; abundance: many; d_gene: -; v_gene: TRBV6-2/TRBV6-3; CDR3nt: TGTGCCAGCAGTGTTGACATTCCGAGAGGCTACACCTTC; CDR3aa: CASSVDIPRGYTF
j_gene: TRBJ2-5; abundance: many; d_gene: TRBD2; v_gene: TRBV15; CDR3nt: TGTGCCACCAGCAGAGATCAGCGGGGGGTGGGGAGAGAGACCCAGTGCTTC; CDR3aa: CATSRDQRGVGRETQCF
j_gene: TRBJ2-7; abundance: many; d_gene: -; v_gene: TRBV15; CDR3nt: TGTGCCACCAGCGGTCGTGACAGGACAAGTACCTACGAGCAGTACTTC; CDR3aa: CATSGRDRTSTYEQYF
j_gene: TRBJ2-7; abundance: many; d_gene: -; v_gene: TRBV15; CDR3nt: TGTGCCACCAGCAGAGGGACGAGCTCCTACGAGCAGTACTTC; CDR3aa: CATSRGTSSYEQYF
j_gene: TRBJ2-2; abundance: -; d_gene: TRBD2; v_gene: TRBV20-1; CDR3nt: TGCAGTGCGACACTAGCGGGGGGGCGTGCTGACACCGGGGAGCTGTTTTTT; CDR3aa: CSATLAGGRADTGELFF
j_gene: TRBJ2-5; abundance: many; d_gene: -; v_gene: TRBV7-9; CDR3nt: TGTGCCAGCAGTCCGGGACGGAAAGAGACCCAGTACTTC; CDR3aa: CASSPGRKETQYF
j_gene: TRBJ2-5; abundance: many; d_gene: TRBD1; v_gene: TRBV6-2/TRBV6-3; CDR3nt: TGTGCCAGCAGTTACTCTGGGACAGACCAAGAGACCCAGTACTTC; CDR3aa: CASSYSGTDQETQYF
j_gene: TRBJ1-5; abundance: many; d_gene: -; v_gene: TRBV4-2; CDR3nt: TGTGCCAGCAGCCAATTCTCTAGGGCGAATCAGCCCCAGCATTTT; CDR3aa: CASSQFSRANQPQHF
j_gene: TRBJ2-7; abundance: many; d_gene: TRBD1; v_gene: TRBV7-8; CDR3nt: TGTGCCAGCAGCCGGACAGGGAAAATCTACGAGCAGTACTTC; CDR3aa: CASSRTGKIYEQYF
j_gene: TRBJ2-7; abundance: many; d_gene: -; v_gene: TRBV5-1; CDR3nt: TGCGCCAGCAGCTTGGTTTCGGGGTTCTACGAGCAGTACTTC; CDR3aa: CASSLVSGFYEQYF
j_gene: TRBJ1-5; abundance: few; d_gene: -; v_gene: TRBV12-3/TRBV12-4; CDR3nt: TGTGCCAGCAGTTGGGGGGTCCATCAGCCCCAGCATTTT; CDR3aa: CASSWGVHQPQHF
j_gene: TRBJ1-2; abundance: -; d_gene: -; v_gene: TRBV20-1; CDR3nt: TGCAGTGCTAGAGTTAGGGGGAGTTATGGGTATCTCAACTATGGCTACACCTTC; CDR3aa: CSARVRGSYGYLNYGYTF
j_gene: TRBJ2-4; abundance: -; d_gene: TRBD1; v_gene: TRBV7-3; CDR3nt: TGTGCCAGCAGCCAGGCGACAGGGACGGACATTCAGTACTTC; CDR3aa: CASSQATGTDIQYF
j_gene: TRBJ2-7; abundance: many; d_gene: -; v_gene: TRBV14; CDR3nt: TGTGCCAGCAGCCTTATGGGAGTTTACGAGCAGTACTTC; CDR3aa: CASSLMGVYEQYF
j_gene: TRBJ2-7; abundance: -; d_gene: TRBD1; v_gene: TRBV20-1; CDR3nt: TGCAGTGCTAGAGATCGGGACAGCTCCTACGAGCAGTACTTC; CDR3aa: CSARDRDSSYEQYF
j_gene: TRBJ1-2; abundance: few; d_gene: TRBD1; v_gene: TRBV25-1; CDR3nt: TGTGCCAGCAGTGAATCTGGGACAGGCTACTATGGCTACACCTTC; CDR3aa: CASSESGTGYYGYTF
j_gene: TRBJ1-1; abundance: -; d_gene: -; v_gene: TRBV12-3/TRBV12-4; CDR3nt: TGTGCCAGCAGTTTAGTCCCGGGCTACAACACTGAAGCTTTCTTT; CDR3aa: CASSLVPGYNTEAFF
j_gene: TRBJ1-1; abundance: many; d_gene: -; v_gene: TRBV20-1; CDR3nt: TGCAGTGCTAGTTTACAGCCGGCAGCTGAAGCTTTCTTT; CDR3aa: CSASLQPAAEAFF
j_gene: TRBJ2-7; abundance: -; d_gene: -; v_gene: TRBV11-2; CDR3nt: TGTGCCAGCAGCCCCCTCTGGACAGATTACGAGCAGTACTTC; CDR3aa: CASSPLWTDYEQYF
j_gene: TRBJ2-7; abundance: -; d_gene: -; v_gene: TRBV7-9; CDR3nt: TGTGCCAGCAGCTTACGGGGTCGCGAGACCTACGAGCAGTACTTC; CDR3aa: CASSLRGRETYEQYF
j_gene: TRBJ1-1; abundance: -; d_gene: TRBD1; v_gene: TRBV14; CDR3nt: TGTGCCAGCAGCCAAATACAGGGGCACACTGAAGCTTTCTTT; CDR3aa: CASSQIQGHTEAFF
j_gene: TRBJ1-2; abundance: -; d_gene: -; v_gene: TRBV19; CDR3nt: TGTGCCAGCGAAACCAGGGTAGGCTATGGCTACACCTTC; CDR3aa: CASETRVGYGYTF
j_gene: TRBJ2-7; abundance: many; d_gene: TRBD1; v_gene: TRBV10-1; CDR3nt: TGTGCCAGCAGCCGGGACAGGGGCTACGAGCAGTACTTC; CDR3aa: CASSRDRGYEQYF
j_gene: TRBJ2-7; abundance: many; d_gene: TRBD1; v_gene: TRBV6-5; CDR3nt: TGTGCCAGCAAAAATCTGGACAGGGGACACGAGCAGTACTTC; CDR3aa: CASKNLDRGHEQYF
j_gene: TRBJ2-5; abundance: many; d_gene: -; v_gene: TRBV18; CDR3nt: TGTGCCAGCTCACCCAACTCGGGGGAGACCCAGTACTTC; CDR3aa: CASSPNSGETQYF
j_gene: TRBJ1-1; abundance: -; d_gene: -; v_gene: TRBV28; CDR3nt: TGTGCCAGCAGTCCCCTCGACAGGAACACTGAAGCTTTCTTT; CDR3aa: CASSPLDRNTEAFF
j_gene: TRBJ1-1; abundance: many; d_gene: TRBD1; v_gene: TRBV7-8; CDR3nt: TGTGCCAGCAGCTCCACGTGGGACAGACCCAACACTGAAGCTTTCTTT; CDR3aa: CASSSTWDRPNTEAFF
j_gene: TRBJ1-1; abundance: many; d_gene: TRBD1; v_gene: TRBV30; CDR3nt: TGTGCCTGGAGCCTAAGCCGGGTTGTACAGGGGGAGAACACTGAAGCTTTCTTT; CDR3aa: CAWSLSRVVQGENTEAFF
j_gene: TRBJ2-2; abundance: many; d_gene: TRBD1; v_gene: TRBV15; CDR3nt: TGTGCCACCAGCAGAGGACAGGGGGCTGAGGGGGAGCTGTTTTTT; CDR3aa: CATSRGQGAEGELFF
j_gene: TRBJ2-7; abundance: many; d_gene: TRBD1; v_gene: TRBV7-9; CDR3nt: TGTGCCAGCAGCTTAGTTGGGACAGGGGTCTACGAGCAGTACTTC; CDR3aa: CASSLVGTGVYEQYF
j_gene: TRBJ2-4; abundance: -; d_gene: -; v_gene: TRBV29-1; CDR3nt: TGCAGCGCCGAGGGGGGGGCGTTAGCCAAAAACATTCAGTACTTC; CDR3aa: CSAEGGALAKNIQYF
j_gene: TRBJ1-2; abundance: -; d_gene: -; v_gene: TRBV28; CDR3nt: TGTGCCGGAGAGGACCGCTATGGCTACACCTTC; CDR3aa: CAGEDRYGYTF
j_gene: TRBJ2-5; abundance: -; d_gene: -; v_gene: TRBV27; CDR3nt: TGTGCCAGCAGCCAGACACTTTTGGGAGAGACCCAGTACTTC; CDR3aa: CASSQTLLGETQYF
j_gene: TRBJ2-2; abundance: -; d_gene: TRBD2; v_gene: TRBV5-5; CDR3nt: TGTGCCAGCAGCTTGACCGGGGGGGCGCCCGGGGAGCTGTTTTTT; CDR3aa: CASSLTGGAPGELFF
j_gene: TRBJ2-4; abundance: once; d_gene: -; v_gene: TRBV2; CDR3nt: TGTGCCAGCAGCGCCAATATAGCCAAAAACATTCAGTACTTC; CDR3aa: CASSANIAKNIQYF
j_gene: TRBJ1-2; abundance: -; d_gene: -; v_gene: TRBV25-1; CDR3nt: TGTGCCAGCAGTGAAGGTGGGGCTCCCTGGGGCTACACCTTC; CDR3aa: CASSEGGAPWGYTF
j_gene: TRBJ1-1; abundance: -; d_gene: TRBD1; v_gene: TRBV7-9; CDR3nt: TGTGCCAGCAGCCAACGGACAGGACGAAACACTGAAGCTTTCTTT; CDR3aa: CASSQRTGRNTEAFF
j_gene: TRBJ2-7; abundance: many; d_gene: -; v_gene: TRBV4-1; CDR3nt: TGCGCCAGCAGCCAAGAAGGGGAACTCGCCCCACGGTACGAGCAGTACTTC; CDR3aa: CASSQEGELAPRYEQYF
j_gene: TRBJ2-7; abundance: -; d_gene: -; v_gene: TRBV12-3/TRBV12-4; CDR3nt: TGTGCCAGCAGGGCGACAGAAACCTACGAGCAGTACTTC; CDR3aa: CASRATETYEQYF
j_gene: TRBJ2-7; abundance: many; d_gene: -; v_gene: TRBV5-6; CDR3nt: TGTGCCAGCAGCCCGACCTCTAAGGCGGGCGAGCAGTACTTC; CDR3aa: CASSPTSKAGEQYF
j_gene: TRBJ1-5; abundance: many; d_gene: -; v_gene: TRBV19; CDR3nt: TGTGCCAGTAGCCCACCCTACAGGGACGTTGGCAATCAGCCCCAGCATTTT; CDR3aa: CASSPPYRDVGNQPQHF
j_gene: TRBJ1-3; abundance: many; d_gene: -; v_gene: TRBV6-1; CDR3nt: TGTGCCAGCTCAACTGGAAACACCATATATTTT; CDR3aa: CASSTGNTIYF